The 27 T cell receptor beta chains below come from one sample, sequenced in a study of response to subunit inactivated influenza vaccine. TCRdb recomputed calls from the RT-PCR reads with MiXCR, one row per CDR3 protein. The table includes 750,000 to 850,000 distinct CDR3 sequences, less than 20% detected once. The specimen comprised PBMCs from blood, sampled more than 4 days after vaccination. These receptors were collected from a man aged 45-65 years who received an inactivated influenza vaccine.

Many counts were recorded for this clonotype. V and J are TRBV5-1 and TRBJ2-7, with D perhaps matching TRBD1 (6 bases). Germline assignment: CDR1 SGHRS and CDR2 YFSETQ. The length of the CDR3 is 14 residues. V gave up 4 bases and J gave up 0 bases, with 11 bases separating them. CDR3 sequence: CASSRQEHSYEQYF. CDR3 nucleotide sequence: TGCGCCAGCAGCCGACAGGAGCACTCCTACGAGCAGTACTTC.

This clonotype was observed at least ten times. This chain uses TRBV12-3 or TRBV12-4 with TRBJ1-1; unclear D gene. This CDR3 has 15 amino acids. The V end was cut by 6 bases, the J end by 0 bases, with 14 bases between. The DNA for the CDR3 is TGTGCCAGCAGCCCCCCAGCAGGACTGAACACTGAAGCTTTCTTT. Encoded protein: CASSPPAGLNTEAFF.

This clonotype showed up many times. The chain has TRBV5-1 and TRBJ2-7; 8 bases match TRBD1. There are 16 residues in the CDR3. J gave up 5 bases and V 4 bases, and 14 bases lay outside the gene matches. CDR1 SGHRS and CDR2 YFSETQ come from the germline V gene. CDR3 sequence (DNA): TGCGCCAGCAGCAGAGGACAGGGAGGAATTGGGGACGAGCAGTACTTC. Translation: CASSRGQGGIGDEQYF.

This clonotype was observed a few times. J is TRBJ2-5 and V is TRBV10-3; D possibly corresponds to TRBD1 (6 bases). The CDR3 contains 15 residues. V was trimmed by 9 bases and J by 5 bases, leaving 22 bases between them. Germline loops: CDR1 ENHRY, CDR2 SYGVKD. CDR3 sequence reads: CAIGDSPGQGETQYF. CDR3 sequence (DNA): TGTGCCATAGGAGATTCGCCGGGACAAGGGGAGACCCAGTACTTC.

This clonotype was counted at least ten times. The J gene is TRBJ1-2, the V gene TRBV6-5; TRBD1 aligns across 7 bases. Germline assignment: CDR1 MNHEY and CDR2 SVGAGI. The CDR3 is 13 amino acids. V was pared by 5 bases and J by 3 bases, with 3 bases of the junction left unmatched. CDR3 DNA sequence: TGTGCCAGCAGTCACGACAGGGACTATGGCTACACCTTC. Translating gives CASSHDRDYGYTF.

This clonotype was picked up a small number of times. The rearrangement joins TRBV7-2 to TRBJ2-1; 8 positions match TRBD2. The J segment lost 7 bases and the V segment lost 1 base, leaving 3 bases of the junction unmatched. CDR3 length: 14 residues. Germline CDR1 SGHTA, CDR2 FQGNSA. CDR3 bases: TGTGCCAGCAGCTTAGTTAGCGGGAAAAATGAGCAGTTCTTC. This gives the protein CASSLVSGKNEQFF.

The J gene is TRBJ1-2, the V gene TRBV7-2; TRBD1 matches at 8 bases. Losses at the gene ends were 6 bases for V and 8 bases for J; bases not matched to a gene: 8. There are 13 residues in the CDR3. Per germline, CDR1 SGHTA and CDR2 FQGNSA. CDR3 region: CASSFIRGHGYTF. In DNA form, the CDR3 reads TGTGCCAGCAGTTTCATCAGGGGGCACGGCTACACCTTC.

J is TRBJ2-3 and V is TRBV7-8; D might be TRBD2 (7 bases). Trimming took 2 bases from V and 4 from J, leaving 19 bases between them. CDR1 is SGHVS and CDR2 is FQNEAQ in the germline V gene. This CDR3 is 17 amino acids long. CDR3 coding DNA: TGTGCCAGCAGCTTAATTGGGGGGGGCGCGGGTGCAGATACGCAGTATTTT. This gives the protein CASSLIGGGAGADTQYF.

This clonotype was counted only a few times. V and J are TRBV20-1 and TRBJ1-5; no clear D. V was trimmed by 4 bases and J by 4 bases, leaving 11 bases between them. Germline lookup yields CDR1 DFQATT and CDR2 SNEGSKA (reference sequence). CDR3 length: 13 residues. The CDR3 DNA follows: TGCAGTGCTATGTTCGACCGTAATCAGCCCCAGCATTTT. Its protein product is CSAMFDRNQPQHF.

This clonotype was seen repeatedly, ten times or more. V and J are TRBV12-3 or TRBV12-4 and TRBJ2-1; TRBD2 matches at 7 bases. With 7 bases clipped from V and 0 bases from J, the junction kept 6 bases outside the gene matches. This CDR3 is built from 15 residues. CDR3 sequence: CASITSASSYNEQFF. In DNA form, the CDR3 reads TGTGCCAGCATCACTAGCGCGAGCTCCTACAATGAGCAGTTCTTC.

The genes are TRBV2 and TRBJ2-1; D assignment may be TRBD1 or TRBD2 (5 bases each). The germline gives CDR1 SNHLY, CDR2 FYNNEI. V lost 7 bases to trimming and J lost 7 bases, with 17 bases between them. This CDR3 is 14 amino acids long. The CDR3 is CASINSARGNEQFF. As DNA, the CDR3 is TGTGCCAGCATCAATAGCGCAAGGGGAAATGAGCAGTTCTTC.

The chain recombines TRBV18 with TRBJ2-4; 9 bases line up with TRBD1. This CDR3 contains 18 residues. The J segment lost 0 bases and the V segment lost 5 bases, leaving 11 bases of the junction unmatched. The germline V gene has CDR1 KGHSH and CDR2 LQKENI. The CDR3 sequence: CASSITQGALVAKNIQYF. The DNA for the CDR3 is TGTGCCAGCTCAATAACACAGGGGGCCCTAGTAGCCAAAAACATTCAGTACTTC.

V gene TRBV10-3 combines with J gene TRBJ2-2; D tentatively fits TRBD1 or TRBD2 (5 bases each). This CDR3 contains 11 residues. The V and J ends lost 8 bases and 6 bases respectively, with 7 bases between them. From germline, CDR1 is ENHRY and CDR2 SYGVKD. CDR3 residues: CAIRDAGELFF. For the CDR3, the DNA is TGTGCCATCCGGGACGCCGGGGAGCTGTTTTTT.

This clonotype was picked up many times. This sequence joins TRBV20-1 and TRBJ2-7; maybe TRBD1 (6 bases). Looked up from germline, CDR1 is DFQATT and CDR2 is SNEGSKA (reference sequence). This CDR3 is built from 11 residues. V was pared by 5 bases and J by 9 bases, with 14 bases between. CDR3 sequence reads: CSAHYRDRQYF. CDR3 in DNA: TGCAGTGCTCACTACAGGGATCGGCAGTACTTC.

The rearrangement links TRBV3-1 to TRBJ2-3, with no clear D. V was shortened by 6 bases and J by 0 bases, with 10 bases between the two germline ends. The germline gives CDR1 LGHDT, CDR2 YNNKEL (reference sequence). CDR3 size: 14 residues. This chain's CDR3 is CASRPASSTDTQYF. CDR3 DNA: TGTGCCAGCAGACCAGCGTCTAGCACAGATACGCAGTATTTT.

The rearrangement uses TRBV2 and TRBJ2-7; D is unresolved. V dropped 8 bases and J dropped 0 bases, with 14 bases sitting between them. The CDR3 is 14 residues long. The germline V gene has CDR1 SNHLY and CDR2 FYNNEI. CDR3 sequence: CASLTSSHSYEQYF. CDR3 bases: TGTGCCAGCCTCACTTCCTCCCACTCCTACGAGCAGTACTTC. The variable domain in full, completed from reference TRBV2 and TRBJ2-7, reads EPEVTQTPSHQVTQMGQEVILRCVPISNHLYFYWYRQILGQKVEFLVSFYNNEISEKSEIFDDQFSVERPDGSNFTLKIRSTKLEDSAMYFCASLTSSHSYEQYFGPGTRLTVT.

V usage is TRBV6-2 or TRBV6-3 and J usage is TRBJ2-1; D may be TRBD2 (6 bases). There are 16 residues in the CDR3. The V and J ends lost 6 bases and 6 bases respectively, with 21 bases between them. Germline V gene data show CDR1 as MNHEY and CDR2 as SVGEGT. The CDR3 DNA is TGTGCCAGCAGAATAGTTTCTGGGCGGGAAGGCAATGAGCAGTTCTTC. Protein sequence: CASRIVSGREGNEQFF.

This clonotype was observed a few times. J is TRBJ2-5 and V is TRBV19; D unresolved. CDR3 size: 15 residues. Germline values: CDR1 LNHDA, CDR2 SQIVND (reference sequence). The V end lost 8 bases, the J end lost 2 bases, and 18 bases lay between the germline ends. The CDR3 loop reads CASGPTSVGQETQYF. DNA of the CDR3: TGTGCCAGTGGGCCCACCAGCGTGGGGCAAGAGACCCAGTACTTC.

This clonotype appeared a few times. The gene calls are TRBV28 and TRBJ1-1, with D perhaps matching TRBD1 (5 bases). Trimming took off 8 bases at V and 0 bases at J, with 10 bases between the two ends. From germline, CDR1 is MDHEN and CDR2 SYDVKM. This CDR3 region has 13 residues. Here the CDR3 reads CASGAGMNTEAFF. DNA of the CDR3: TGTGCCAGCGGGGCGGGGATGAACACTGAAGCTTTCTTT. The full variable domain, its missing parts supplied by reference TRBV28 and TRBJ1-1, is DVKVTQSSRYLVKRTGEKVFLECVQDMDHENMFWYRQDPGLGLRLIYFSYDVKMKEKGDIPEGYSVSREKKERFSLILESASTNQTSMYLCASGAGMNTEAFFGQGTRLTVV.

This chain uses TRBV10-3 with TRBJ2-7; 10 nucleotides align to TRBD2. Germline CDR1 and CDR2: ENHRY and SYGVKD. J was trimmed by 5 bases and V by 6 bases; bases with no gene match: 7. The CDR3 has 14 residues. For the CDR3, the DNA is TGTGCCATCAGCTCGGGACTAGCGTACCACGAGCAGTACTTC. Its translation: CAISSGLAYHEQYF.

The sample holds a few counts of this clonotype. The CDR3 here is CSAGLAGMGAKNIQYF. CDR3 sequence (DNA): TGCAGTGCCGGACTAGCGGGGATGGGGGCCAAAAACATTCAGTACTTC. The genes are TRBV20-1 and TRBJ2-4; 12 positions agree with TRBD2. V lost 6 bases and J lost 1; bases outside the gene matches: 7. The CDR3 runs to 16 residues. CDR1 is DFQATT and CDR2 is SNEGSKA in the germline V gene (reference sequence).

This rearrangement joins TRBV29-1 to TRBJ2-7; TRBD1 matches 8 bases. The CDR3 totals 15 residues. CDR1 is SQVTM, CDR2 ANQGSEA, per germline. The J segment lost 6 bases and the V segment lost 6 bases, leaving 16 bases of the junction unmatched. The CDR3 coding sequence is TGCAGCGTCCATACGTCGCAGGGGGCGAAGAGCGAGCAGTACTTC. Its protein product is CSVHTSQGAKSEQYF.

About this clonotype itself: Given a much more abundant clone one base away, this may be a read error. This chain uses TRBV28 with TRBJ2-1, with TRBD2 matching 10 bases. Germline lookup yields CDR1 MDHEN and CDR2 SYDVKM. V trimming: 8 bases; J trimming: 8 bases; junction bases outside the gene matches: 12. This CDR3 has 15 residues. CDR3 bases: TGTGCCAGCTTTCCCCCTAGCGGGAGTGGGGATGAGCAGTTCTTC. Protein sequence: CASFPPSGSGDEQFF.

The chain links TRBV7-2 to TRBJ2-7, with D uncertain. The CDR3 has 12 residues. Deletions cut 1 base from V and 12 bases from J, with 13 bases between. Germline CDR1 and CDR2: SGHTA and FQGNSA. The DNA for the CDR3 is TGTGCCAGCAGCTTAGAATTGGGAAGACCGTACTTC. It encodes CASSLELGRPYF.

This clonotype was counted only a few times. DNA for the CDR3: TGTGCCAGCAGGAGGGGGTACCAAGAGACCCAGTACTTC. It encodes CASRRGYQETQYF. The J gene is TRBJ2-5, the V gene TRBV6-1; weak D call: TRBD1 (6 bases). The CDR3 contains 13 residues. Germline V lookup: CDR1 MNHNS, CDR2 SASEGT. The germline V and J ends were trimmed by 6 bases and 0 bases, with 8 bases remaining between them.

This clonotype was seen a handful of times. This chain connects TRBV4-3 to TRBJ2-1; maybe TRBD2 (5 bases). This CDR3 is 13 amino acids long. V was cut by 4 bases and J by 5 bases, with 9 bases left in between. The germline V gene encodes CDR1 LGHNA and CDR2 YSLEER. The CDR3 protein is CASSPAGNNEQFF. The CDR3 DNA reads as TGCGCCAGCAGCCCCGCCGGGAACAATGAGCAGTTCTTC.

This clonotype was seen repeatedly, ten times or more. The chain links TRBV7-2 to TRBJ1-5; D is undetermined. Between the trimmed V and J ends, which lost 3 bases and 2 bases, there was a span of 8 bases. From germline, CDR1 is SGHTA and CDR2 FQGNSA. CDR3 size: 14 residues. The CDR3: CASSFWGRNQPQHF. The CDR3 nucleotides are TGTGCCAGCAGCTTTTGGGGTCGCAATCAGCCCCAGCATTTT.